Below, one T cell receptor beta chain is given with its context. Its antigen is currently unknown. Germline CDR1 and CDR2: SGHKS and YYEKEE (reference sequence). Trimming removed 1 base from V and 8 bases from J; junction bases left unmatched: 5. The CDR3 runs to 14 residues. Sequencing used immunoSEQ multiplex PCR; TCRdb keeps in-frame clones, though not all of them. The data hold around 41,000 clones, with 65% to 85% observed a single time. As to time point: week 11, during vaccination. Doses comprised 300 ug of mutant IDH1 20-mer peptide each, plus topical imiquimod. This entry belongs to a study of a mutant IDH1 vaccine in newly diagnosed glioma. Study summary: The patients were given eight vaccinations, one each in weeks 1, 3, 5, 7, 11, 15, 19 and 23. Patients arrived already treated with radiotherapy, temozolomide, or both, most having had both.

Whole-study findings and limits: Alterations occurring in top peripheral T cell clonotypes seemed unrelated to pseudoprogression.

The sequence came from a man in his forties with glioma. This chain connects TRBV5-5 to TRBJ2-2, with TRBD1 matching 7 bases. This material consisted of PBMCs, taken from a glioma patient whose treatment included an IDH1 peptide vaccine. The CDR3 loop is CASSLIQGSGELFF. In DNA form, the CDR3 reads TGTGCCAGCAGCTTGATACAGGGGAGTGGGGAGCTGTTTTTT.